Listed below are T cell receptor beta chains from one sample, sequenced in a study of blood T cell repertoires in COVID-19. Sequencing was performed with immunoSEQ multiplex PCR; in TCRdb, only in-frame clones are kept and a portion is missing. This table has a few hundred thousand clones, roughly 90% appearing once. The sample was PBMCs or T cells enriched from blood (not recorded which). The receptors stem from a woman between 50 and 59 years old in a cohort exposed to, infected with or recovered from COVID-19 (not recorded which). CDR3s include the opening cysteine and the closing phenylalanine or tryptophan. The D gene is left open where the match is weak. Clone size is stated in some rows and not others, as once, few, many or a class when expanded.

V	size	D	J	CDR3	DNA
TRBV27	.	TRBD1	TRBJ1-5	CASSSLVNRGLNQPQHF	TGTGCCAGCAGTTCCCTTGTGAACAGGGGGCTGAATCAGCCCCAGCATTTT
TRBV2	.	TRBD2	TRBJ2-5	CASSATSEETQYF	TGTGCCAGCAGCGCGACTAGCGAAGAGACCCAGTACTTC
TRBV19	.	TRBD1	TRBJ1-5	CASHRGPNQPQHF	TGTGCCAGTCACAGGGGCCCCAATCAGCCCCAGCATTTT
TRBV2	once	.	TRBJ1-3	CAVSPEVGNTIYF	TGTGCCGTATCGCCGGAGGTGGGAAACACCATATATTTT
TRBV5-1	.	TRBD2	TRBJ2-7	CASSFRLAGEQYF	TGCGCCAGCAGCTTTAGACTAGCGGGTGAGCAGTACTTC
TRBV9	.	TRBD1	TRBJ2-7	CASSGTGNAYEQYF	TGTGCCAGCAGCGGGACAGGGAATGCCTACGAGCAGTACTTC
TRBV27	.	.	TRBJ1-1	CASSLRWNTEAFF	TGTGCCAGCAGTTTACGGTGGAACACTGAAGCTTTCTTT
TRBV2	.	.	TRBJ1-1	CASSPRTGTEAFF	TGTGCCAGCAGCCCAAGAACCGGGACAGAAGCTTTCTTT
TRBV24-1	.	.	TRBJ2-3	CATSDPLGPGDTQYF	TGTGCCACCAGTGATCCCCTGGGGCCCGGAGATACGCAGTATTTT
TRBV6-1	.	TRBD2	TRBJ2-2	CASSDIAGVPGELFF	TGTGCCAGCAGTGATATAGCGGGGGTTCCCGGGGAGCTGTTTTTT
TRBV30	once	TRBD1	TRBJ1-6	CAWGTGAVYSPLHF	TGTGCCTGGGGGACAGGGGCCGTCTATTCACCCCTCCACTTT
TRBV4-1	.	.	TRBJ1-4	CASSQGSQWDEKLFF	TGCGCCAGCAGCCAAGGGAGTCAGTGGGATGAAAAACTGTTTTTT
TRBV28	once	TRBD1	TRBJ1-1	CASSSFGTGGTYPSASMPEAFF	TGTGCCAGCAGTTCCTTTGGGACAGGGGGGACTTACCCTTCCGCATCAATGCCTGAAGCTTTCTTT
TRBV7-2	.	TRBD1	TRBJ2-1	CASSRTGSEVEQFF	TGTGCCAGCAGCCGGACAGGGTCTGAGGTTGAGCAGTTCTTC
TRBV12-3/TRBV12-4	.	.	TRBJ1-3	CASSFYSGNTIYF	TGTGCCAGCAGTTTTTACTCTGGAAACACCATATATTTT
TRBV11-2	.	.	TRBJ1-5	CASSLVMGGGQPQHF	TGTGCCAGCAGCCTTGTAATGGGAGGGGGTCAGCCCCAGCATTTT
TRBV5-4	.	.	TRBJ1-1	CASSSPGTFEAFF	TGTGCCAGCAGCTCCCCAGGCACGTTCGAAGCTTTCTTT
TRBV7-9	.	.	TRBJ1-1	CASSLSETAAFF	TGTGCCAGCAGCTTGTCGGAGACTGCCGCTTTCTTT
TRBV5-4	.	.	TRBJ1-1	CASSPQENTEAFF	TGTGCCAGCAGCCCTCAGGAGAACACTGAAGCTTTCTTT
TRBV27	.	TRBD1	TRBJ1-2	CASSQQGAGGYTF	TGTGCCAGCAGTCAACAGGGGGCGGGTGGCTACACCTTC
TRBV19	.	.	TRBJ1-4	CASSIYRGRGSPIGTNEKLFF	TGTGCCAGTAGTATTTATCGTGGTCGCGGCAGTCCGATAGGAACTAATGAAAAACTGTTTTTT
TRBV4-3	.	TRBD1	TRBJ2-3	CASSQGTGGTADTQYF	TGCGCCAGCAGCCAGGGGACAGGGGGAACGGCAGATACGCAGTATTTT
TRBV7-8	.	.	TRBJ2-3	CASSLGSGITDTQYF	TGTGCCAGCAGCTTGGGGTCGGGGATCACAGATACGCAGTATTTT
TRBV14	.	.	TRBJ1-3	CASSQLGLNTIYF	TGTGCCAGCAGCCAGTTGGGACTGAACACCATATATTTT
TRBV9	.	.	TRBJ2-2	CASSPQGAGAGELFF	TGTGCCAGCAGCCCCCAGGGGGCGGGAGCCGGGGAGCTGTTTTTT
TRBV2	.	.	TRBJ1-1	CASRREMNTEAFF	TGTGCCAGCAGGAGAGAGATGAACACTGAAGCTTTCTTT
TRBV7-2	once	TRBD1	TRBJ1-3	CASSPWTGRGNTIYF	TGTGCCAGCAGCCCTTGGACAGGACGAGGAAACACCATATATTTT
TRBV5-6	.	.	TRBJ1-6	CASSLFVFGDSPLHF	TGTGCCAGCAGCTTGTTCGTATTCGGGGATTCACCCCTCCACTTT
TRBV5-1	.	TRBD2	TRBJ2-7	CASSPQRGHNEQYF	TGCGCCAGCAGCCCCCAGCGGGGGCACAACGAGCAGTACTTC
TRBV30	.	TRBD1	TRBJ2-7	CAWTPTGTTYEQYF	TGTGCCTGGACCCCGACAGGGACAACCTACGAGCAGTACTTC
TRBV15	.	.	TRBJ2-5	CATSRGKGAYQETQYF	TGTGCCACCAGCAGAGGGAAAGGAGCGTACCAAGAGACCCAGTACTTC
TRBV7-9	few	TRBD1	TRBJ1-2	CASSLGAGQGSGYTF	TGTGCCAGCAGCTTAGGAGCGGGACAGGGATCGGGCTACACCTTC
TRBV7-3	once	.	TRBJ2-5	CASSGTGQETQYF	TGTGCCAGCAGCGGTACAGGTCAAGAGACCCAGTACTTC
TRBV5-6	.	.	TRBJ1-6	CASSSDYFYNSPLHF	TGTGCCAGCAGTTCCGACTACTTTTATAATTCACCCCTCCACTTT
TRBV6-9	.	TRBD1	TRBJ1-5	CASQDRGGYSNQPQHF	TGTGCCAGCCAAGACAGGGGCGGCTATAGCAATCAGCCCCAGCATTTT
TRBV6-5	.	.	TRBJ1-2	CASSALEARGGYTF	TGTGCCAGCAGCGCGTTGGAAGCCCGGGGAGGCTACACCTTC
TRBV7-2	.	.	TRBJ1-1	CASSLDIRNTEAFF	TGTGCCAGCAGCCTTGACATTAGGAACACTGAAGCTTTCTTT
TRBV6-6	.	.	TRBJ2-3	CASSPYRDTQYF	TGTGCCAGCAGCCCTTACAGAGATACGCAGTATTTT
TRBV6-5	.	TRBD1	TRBJ1-5	CASTGQANQPQHF	TGTGCCAGCACAGGACAGGCCAATCAGCCCCAGCATTTT
TRBV30	.	.	TRBJ2-5	CAWARGFLETQYF	TGTGCCTGGGCAAGGGGGTTCCTAGAGACCCAGTACTTC
TRBV2	once	.	TRBJ2-5	CASTERDQETQYF	TGTGCCAGCACGGAGAGGGACCAAGAGACCCAGTACTTC
TRBV28	.	.	TRBJ2-5	CASSFGGSRETQYF	TGTGCCAGCAGTTTTGGAGGCAGTCGGGAGACCCAGTACTTC
TRBV7-2	.	.	TRBJ1-1	CASSLVSLPSLNTEAFF	TGTGCCAGCAGCCTTGTAAGCCTCCCCTCCCTGAACACTGAAGCTTTCTTT
TRBV20-1	.	.	TRBJ2-5	CSAFLETQYF	TGCAGTGCTTTTCTCGAGACCCAGTACTTC